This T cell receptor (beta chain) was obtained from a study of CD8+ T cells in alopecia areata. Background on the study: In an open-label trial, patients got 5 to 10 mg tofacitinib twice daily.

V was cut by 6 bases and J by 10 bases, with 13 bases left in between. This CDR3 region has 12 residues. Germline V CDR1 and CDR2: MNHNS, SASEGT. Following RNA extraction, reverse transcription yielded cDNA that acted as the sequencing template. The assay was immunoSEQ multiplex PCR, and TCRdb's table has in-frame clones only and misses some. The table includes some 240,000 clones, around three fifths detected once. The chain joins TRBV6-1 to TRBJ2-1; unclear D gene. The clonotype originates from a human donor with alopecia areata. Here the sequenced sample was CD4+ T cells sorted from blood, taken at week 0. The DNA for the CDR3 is TGTGCCAGCAGCCAAGAGGTTCGCGAGCAGTTCTTC. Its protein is CASSQEVREQFF.